Each of the 10 T cell receptor beta chains below was sequenced from the same sample in a study of control samples from healthy donors and cancer patients. The method was immunoSEQ multiplex PCR; TCRdb's version includes in-frame clones alone and lacks a portion of them. Among some 56,000 clones listed, 85% to 95% were seen once. The sequencing sample was made of blood. All receptors come from a man in his thirties or forties in good health.

The CDR3 DNA is TGTGCCAGCAGCCCCAACAGCGGGAGGCCCTACGAGCAGTACTTC. This translates into CASSPNSGRPYEQYF. V gene TRBV27 combines with J gene TRBJ2-7; 9 bases align to TRBD2. The trim removed 6 bases at V and 2 bases at J, leaving 8 bases unmatched. The CDR3 is 15 residues long. Germline loops: CDR1 MNHEY, CDR2 SMNVEV (reference sequence).

In DNA, the CDR3 is TGTGCCACCAGTGATTGGGGGGGGGACGGCGGAACCGGCGAGCAGTACTTC. Protein product: CATSDWGGDGGTGEQYF. The genes are TRBV24-1 and TRBJ2-7, with 7 bases fitting TRBD2. V dropped 2 bases and J dropped 6; count of bases not matched to a gene: 15. CDR3 size: 17 residues. The germline gives CDR1 KGHDR, CDR2 SFDVKD.

This clone was observed a single time. The chain has TRBV14 and TRBJ2-7; 9 nucleotides line up with TRBD2. J was trimmed by 2 bases and V by 0 bases; bases with no gene match: 8. The length of the CDR3 is 17 residues. CDR1 and CDR2 (germline): SGHDN, FVKESK. CDR3 coding DNA: TGTGCCAGCAGCCAAGATCTCAGGACTAGCGTTCCCTACGAGCAGTACTTC. It yields the protein CASSQDLRTSVPYEQYF.

The rearrangement links TRBV4-1 to TRBJ2-3; D unclear. Trimming took 4 bases from V and 0 from J, leaving 20 bases between them. Germline V gene lookup returns CDR1 MGHRA and CDR2 YSYEKL. The CDR3 sequence is 18 residues long. The CDR3 region is CASSLFFPAGTSTDTQYF. CDR3 sequence (DNA): TGCGCCAGCAGCCTTTTTTTCCCGGCCGGAACTAGCACAGATACGCAGTATTTT.

The chain has TRBV4-1 and TRBJ2-7; 13 bases are shared with TRBD2. Germline CDR1 and CDR2: MGHRA and YSYEKL. Unmatched junction bases numbered 10, after V lost 0 bases and J lost 5 bases. There are 18 residues in the CDR3. The CDR3: CASSQDETSGRYSHEQYF. The CDR3 DNA is TGCGCCAGCAGCCAAGACGAGACTAGCGGGAGGTACTCACACGAGCAGTACTTC.

This chain links TRBV19 with TRBJ1-2; D unresolved. The ends were cut back, 8 bases at V and 2 bases at J, with 9 bases in the middle. This CDR3 has 12 amino acids. Germline V gene lookup returns CDR1 LNHDA and CDR2 SQIVND (reference sequence). This chain's CDR3 is CASRPGNYGYTF. CDR3 DNA sequence: TGTGCCAGTCGGCCAGGAAACTATGGCTACACCTTC.

The rearrangement joins TRBV18 to TRBJ2-2; D may be TRBD2 (5 bases). The V gene's germline CDR1 is KGHSH and CDR2 LQKENI. Trimming took 2 bases from V and 2 from J, leaving 12 bases between them. The CDR3 consists of 16 residues. The CDR3 region has the DNA TGTGCCAGCTCACCAGTTGCAAGCGGTAACACCGGGGAGCTGTTTTTT. It is translated as CASSPVASGNTGELFF.

V gene TRBV2 combines with J gene TRBJ2-4; TRBD2 agrees at 7 bases. The V gene's germline CDR1 is SNHLY and CDR2 FYNNEI. The J segment lost 6 bases and the V segment lost 4 bases, leaving 3 bases of the junction unmatched. The CDR3 length is 13 residues. CDR3 sequence reads: CASSAGRGNIQYF. CDR3 sequence (DNA): TGTGCCAGCAGTGCGGGGAGGGGAAACATTCAGTACTTC.

The chain links TRBV27 to TRBJ1-4; 8 bases align to TRBD1. Germline V gene data show CDR1 as MNHEY and CDR2 as SMNVEV (reference sequence). The CDR3 runs to 21 residues. The V and J ends lost 0 bases and 0 bases, in that order; junction bases with no gene match: 15. This CDR3 reads CASSLSRFPGTGVATNEKLFF. The DNA for the CDR3 is TGTGCCAGCAGTTTATCGAGATTCCCCGGGACAGGTGTTGCAACTAATGAAAAACTGTTTTTT.

This clone was detected a few times. The rearrangement uses TRBV4-1 and TRBJ1-4; TRBD1 agrees at 11 bases. Unmatched junction bases numbered 3, after V lost 5 bases and J lost 7 bases. The CDR3 is 14 amino acids. Germline values: CDR1 MGHRA, CDR2 YSYEKL. This CDR3 is CASSTGTGGEKLFF. DNA of the CDR3: TGCGCCAGCAGCACCGGGACAGGGGGTGAAAAACTGTTTTTT.